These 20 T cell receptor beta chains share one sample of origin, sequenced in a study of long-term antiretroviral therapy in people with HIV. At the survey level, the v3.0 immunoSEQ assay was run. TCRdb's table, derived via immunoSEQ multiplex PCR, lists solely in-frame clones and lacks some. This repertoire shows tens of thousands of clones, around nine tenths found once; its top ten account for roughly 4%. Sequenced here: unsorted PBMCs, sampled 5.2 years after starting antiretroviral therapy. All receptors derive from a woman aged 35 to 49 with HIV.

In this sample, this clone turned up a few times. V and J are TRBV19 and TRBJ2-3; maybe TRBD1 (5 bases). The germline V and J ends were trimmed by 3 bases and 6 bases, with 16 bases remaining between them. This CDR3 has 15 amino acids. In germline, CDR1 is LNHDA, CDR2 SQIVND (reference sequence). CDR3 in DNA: TGTGCCAGTAGTATGGTGGGGCTACTAAGGGATACGCAGTATTTT. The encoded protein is CASSMVGLLRDTQYF.

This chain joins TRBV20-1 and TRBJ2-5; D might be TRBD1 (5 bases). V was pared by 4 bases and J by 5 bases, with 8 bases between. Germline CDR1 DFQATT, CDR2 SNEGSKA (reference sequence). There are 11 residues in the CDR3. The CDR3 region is CSATRVETQYF. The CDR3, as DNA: TGCAGTGCTACCAGGGTGGAGACCCAGTACTTC.

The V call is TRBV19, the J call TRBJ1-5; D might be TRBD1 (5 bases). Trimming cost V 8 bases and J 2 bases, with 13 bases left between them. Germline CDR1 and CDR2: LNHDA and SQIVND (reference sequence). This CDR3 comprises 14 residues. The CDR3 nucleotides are TGTGCCAGTTGGGAGGGGCGAGGCAATCAGCCCCAGCATTTT. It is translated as CASWEGRGNQPQHF.

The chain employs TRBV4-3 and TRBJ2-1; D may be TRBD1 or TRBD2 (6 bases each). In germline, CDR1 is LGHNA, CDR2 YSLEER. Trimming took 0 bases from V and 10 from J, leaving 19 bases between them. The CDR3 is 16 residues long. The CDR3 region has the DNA TGCGCCAGCAGCCAAGATGCGGGGTACAATCAGGGGGAGCAGTTCTTC. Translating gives CASSQDAGYNQGEQFF.

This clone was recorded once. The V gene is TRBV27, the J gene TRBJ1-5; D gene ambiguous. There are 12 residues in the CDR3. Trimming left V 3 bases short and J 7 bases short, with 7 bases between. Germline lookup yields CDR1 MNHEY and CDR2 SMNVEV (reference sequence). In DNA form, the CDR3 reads TGTGCCAGCAGTTTGATTGGGCAGCCCCAGCATTTT. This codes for CASSLIGQPQHF.

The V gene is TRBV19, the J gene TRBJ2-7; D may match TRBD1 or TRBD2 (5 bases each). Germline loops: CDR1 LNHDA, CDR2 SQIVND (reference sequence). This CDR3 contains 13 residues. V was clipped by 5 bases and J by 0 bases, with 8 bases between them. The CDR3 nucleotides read TGTGCCAGTAGTCTGGGACCCTCCTACGAGCAGTACTTC. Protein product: CASSLGPSYEQYF.

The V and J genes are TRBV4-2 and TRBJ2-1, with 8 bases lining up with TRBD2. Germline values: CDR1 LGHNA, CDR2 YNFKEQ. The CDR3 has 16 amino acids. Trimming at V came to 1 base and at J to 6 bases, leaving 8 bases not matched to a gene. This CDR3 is CASSQVETSGPNEQFF. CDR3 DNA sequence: TGTGCCAGCAGCCAAGTGGAAACTAGCGGCCCCAATGAGCAGTTCTTC.

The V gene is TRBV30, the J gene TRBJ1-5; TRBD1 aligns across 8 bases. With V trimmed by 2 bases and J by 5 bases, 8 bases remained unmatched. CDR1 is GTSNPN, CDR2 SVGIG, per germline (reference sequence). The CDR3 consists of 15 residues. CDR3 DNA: TGTGCCTGGAGTTACCCGGACAGGGCCCATCAGCCCCAGCATTTT. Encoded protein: CAWSYPDRAHQPQHF.

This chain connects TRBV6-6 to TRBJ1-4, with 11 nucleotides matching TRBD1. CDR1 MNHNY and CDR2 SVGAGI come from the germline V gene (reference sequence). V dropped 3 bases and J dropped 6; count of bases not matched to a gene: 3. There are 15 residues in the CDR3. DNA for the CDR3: TGTGCCAGCAGTTATCCGGGACAGGGGGATGAAAAACTGTTTTTT. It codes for CASSYPGQGDEKLFF.

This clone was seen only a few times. Here the CDR3 reads CASSVLDREETQYF. The CDR3 DNA reads as TGCGCCAGCAGCGTTTTGGACAGGGAAGAGACCCAGTACTTC. The rearrangement joins TRBV5-1 to TRBJ2-5, with 8 nucleotides matching TRBD1. V lost 4 bases and J lost 3; bases outside the gene matches: 5. Germline CDR1 is SGHRS and CDR2 is YFSETQ. The CDR3 loop spans 14 amino acids.

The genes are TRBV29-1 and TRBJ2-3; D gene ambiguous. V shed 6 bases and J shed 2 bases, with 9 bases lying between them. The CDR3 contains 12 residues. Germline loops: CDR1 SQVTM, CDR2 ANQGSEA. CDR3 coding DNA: TGCAGCGTGGTGTTGACCACAGATACGCAGTATTTT. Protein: CSVVLTTDTQYF.

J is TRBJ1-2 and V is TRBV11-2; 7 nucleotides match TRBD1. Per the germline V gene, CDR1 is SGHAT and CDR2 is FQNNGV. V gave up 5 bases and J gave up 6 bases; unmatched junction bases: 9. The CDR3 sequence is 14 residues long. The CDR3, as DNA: TGTGCCAGCAGCCCGGACAGGCCATCTGATGGCTACACCTTC. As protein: CASSPDRPSDGYTF. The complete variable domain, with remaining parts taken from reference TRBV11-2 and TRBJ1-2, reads EAGVAQSPRYKIIEKRQSVAFWCNPISGHATLYWYQQILGQGPKLLIQFQNNGVVDDSQLPKDRFSAERLKGVDSTLKIQPAKLEDSAVYLCASSPDRPSDGYTFGSGTRLTVV.

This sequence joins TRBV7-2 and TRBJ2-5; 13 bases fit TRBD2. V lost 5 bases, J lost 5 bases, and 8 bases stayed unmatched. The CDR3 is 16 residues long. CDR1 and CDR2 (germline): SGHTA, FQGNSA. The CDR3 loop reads CASSELAGGPWETQYF. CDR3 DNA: TGTGCCAGCAGCGAACTAGCGGGAGGGCCTTGGGAGACCCAGTACTTC.

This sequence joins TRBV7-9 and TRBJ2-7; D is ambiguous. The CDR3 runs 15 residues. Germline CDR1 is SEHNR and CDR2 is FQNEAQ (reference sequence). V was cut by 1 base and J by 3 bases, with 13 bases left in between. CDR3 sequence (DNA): TGTGCCAGCAGCTTAGAAGGATCAGCCAGCTACGAGCAGTACTTC. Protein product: CASSLEGSASYEQYF.

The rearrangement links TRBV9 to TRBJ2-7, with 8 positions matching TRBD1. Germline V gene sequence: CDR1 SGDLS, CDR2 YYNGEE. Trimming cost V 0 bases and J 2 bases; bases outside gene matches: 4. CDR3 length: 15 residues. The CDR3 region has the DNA TGTGCCAGCAGCGTAGACGACAGGGGCCCCTACGAGCAGTACTTC. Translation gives CASSVDDRGPYEQYF.

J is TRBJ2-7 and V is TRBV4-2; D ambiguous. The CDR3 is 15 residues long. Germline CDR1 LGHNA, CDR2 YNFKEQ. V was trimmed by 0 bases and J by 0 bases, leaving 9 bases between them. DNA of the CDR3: TGTGCCAGCAGCCAAGATCTTTCTAGCTCCTACGAGCAGTACTTC. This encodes CASSQDLSSSYEQYF.

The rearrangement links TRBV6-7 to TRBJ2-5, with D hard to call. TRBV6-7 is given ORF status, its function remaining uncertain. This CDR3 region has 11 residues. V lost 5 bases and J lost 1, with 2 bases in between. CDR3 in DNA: TGTGCCAGCAGTCGCCAAGAGACCCAGTACTTC. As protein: CASSRQETQYF.

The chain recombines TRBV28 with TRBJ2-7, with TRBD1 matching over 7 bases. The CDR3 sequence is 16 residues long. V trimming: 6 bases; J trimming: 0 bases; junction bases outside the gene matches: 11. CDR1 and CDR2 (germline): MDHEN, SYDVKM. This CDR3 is CASSSYGRQGSYEQYF. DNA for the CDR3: TGTGCCAGCAGCAGTTATGGCAGACAGGGCTCCTACGAGCAGTACTTC.

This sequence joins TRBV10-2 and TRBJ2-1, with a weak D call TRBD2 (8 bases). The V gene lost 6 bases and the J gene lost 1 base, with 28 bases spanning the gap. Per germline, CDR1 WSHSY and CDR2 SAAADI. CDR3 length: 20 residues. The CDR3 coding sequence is TGCGCCAGCAGCACCGGGATTCGCGGGGGGCCAGGGGGGTCCTACAATGAGCAGTTCTTC. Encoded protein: CASSTGIRGGPGGSYNEQFF.

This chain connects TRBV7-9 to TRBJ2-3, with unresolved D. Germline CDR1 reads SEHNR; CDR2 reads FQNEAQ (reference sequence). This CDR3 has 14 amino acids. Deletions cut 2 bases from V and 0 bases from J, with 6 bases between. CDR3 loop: CASSLSPSTDTQYF. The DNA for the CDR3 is TGTGCCAGCAGCTTATCCCCAAGCACAGATACGCAGTATTTT. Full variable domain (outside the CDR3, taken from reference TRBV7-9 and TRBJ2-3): DTGVSQNPRHKITKRGQNVTFRCDPISEHNRLYWYRQTLGQGPEFLTYFQNEAQLEKSRLLSDRFSAERPKGSFSTLEIQRTEQGDSAMYLCASSLSPSTDTQYFGPGTRLTVL.